This TCR beta chain is from a study of shared clonotypes between healthy human individuals. Turning to this clone: Its antigen is unidentified.

At a deep level, the assay was run. Produced via immunoSEQ multiplex PCR; TCRdb's table is partial and in-frame only. The table has approximately 720,000 clones, 72% seen once. CDR3 length equals 14 residues. V shed 5 bases and J shed 0 bases, with 11 bases lying between them. Germline V CDR1 and CDR2: SGHNT, YYREEE (reference sequence). Notes on the study in general: Even with large depth, rarefaction showed that sorted-subset sequencing was incomplete. Sampling involved blood alone; tissue repertoires likely differ. Several donors showed sharing of approximately 5% of naive CD4 clonotypes.

This TCR came from a woman in her twenties or thirties in good health. The chain combines TRBV5-4 with TRBJ1-1; D unresolved. The sample comprised memory CD4+ T cells sorted from blood. Subset denoted: CD45RA-negative fraction. The CDR3 nucleotides read TGTGCCAGCAGATTCGGGTCTTTGAACACTGAAGCTTTCTTT. Its translation: CASRFGSLNTEAFF.